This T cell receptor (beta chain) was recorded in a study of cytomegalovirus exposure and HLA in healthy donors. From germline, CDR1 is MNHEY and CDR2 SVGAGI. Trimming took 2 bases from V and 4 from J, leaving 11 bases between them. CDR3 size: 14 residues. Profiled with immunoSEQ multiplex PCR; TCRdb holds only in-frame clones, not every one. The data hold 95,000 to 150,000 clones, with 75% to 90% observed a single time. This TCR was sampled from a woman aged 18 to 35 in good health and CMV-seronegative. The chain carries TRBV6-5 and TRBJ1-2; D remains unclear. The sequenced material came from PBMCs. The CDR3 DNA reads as TGTGCCAGCAGTTACGCGGGCGTAGGCTATGGCTACACCTTC. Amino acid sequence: CASSYAGVGYGYTF.